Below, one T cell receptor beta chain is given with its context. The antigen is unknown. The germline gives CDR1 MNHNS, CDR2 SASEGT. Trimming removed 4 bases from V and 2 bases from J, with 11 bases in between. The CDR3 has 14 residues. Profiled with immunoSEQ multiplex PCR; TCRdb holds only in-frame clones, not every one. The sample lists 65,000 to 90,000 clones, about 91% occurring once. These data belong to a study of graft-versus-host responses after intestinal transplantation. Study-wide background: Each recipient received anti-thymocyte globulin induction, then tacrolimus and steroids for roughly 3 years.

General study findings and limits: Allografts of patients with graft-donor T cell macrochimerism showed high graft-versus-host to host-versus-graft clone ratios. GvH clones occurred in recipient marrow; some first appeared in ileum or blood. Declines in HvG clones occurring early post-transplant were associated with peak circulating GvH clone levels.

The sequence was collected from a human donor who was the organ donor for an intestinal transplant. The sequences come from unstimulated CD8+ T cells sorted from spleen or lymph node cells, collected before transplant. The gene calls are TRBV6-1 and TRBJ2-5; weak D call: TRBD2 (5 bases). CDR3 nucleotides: TGTGCCAGCAGTGCCATCGGGGTTCAAGAGACCCAGTACTTC. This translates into CASSAIGVQETQYF.